This passage covers 17 T cell receptor beta chains from one sample sequenced in a study of T cell clonality in common variable immunodeficiency. Overall study results and limits: Common variable immunodeficiency TCR beta sequences reportedly had fewer deletions and N-nucleotide insertions.

What these receptors recognize is not known. Method: immunoSEQ multiplex PCR; TCRdb's copy keeps in-frame clones and lacks some. The sample was found to contain thousands of clones, and every one recurs. Sequencing used peripheral blood mononuclear cells. The receptors stem from a human donor with common variable immunodeficiency.

On this clone itself: The read falls 3 residues short of the CDR3 end, and the missing part is taken from the germline J gene. The gene calls are TRBV7-9 and TRBJ2-3; the D gene is possibly TRBD2 (6 bases). CDR3 size: 15 residues. Trimming cost V 6 bases and J 2 bases, with 15 bases left between them. The germline V gene has CDR1 SEHNR and CDR2 FQNEAQ (reference sequence). The part of the CDR3 DNA that was read is TGTGCCAGCAGGGAGGTAGCGGAACTCACAGATACG. Protein: CASREVAELTDT. The full CDR3 is CASREVAELTDTQYF.

With respect to this clone: The CDR3 end falls 3 residues outside the read, so it is completed with the germline J gene. The V call is TRBV7-2, the J call TRBJ2-2; tentatively, D is TRBD1 (5 bases). Per germline, CDR1 SGHTA and CDR2 FQGNSA. With 11 bases removed from V and 4 bases from J, the gap between germline ends came to 14 bases. The CDR3 loop spans 13 amino acids. CDR3: CAWPAGSTGELFF. Partial CDR3 DNA: TGTGCCTGGCCAGCAGGGTCCACCGGGGAG.

As for this clone: The CDR3 goes on 3 residues after the read ends, and that part is filled in from the germline J gene. The chain carries TRBV20-1 and TRBJ2-3, with D perhaps matching TRBD2 (5 bases). With 6 bases removed from V and 2 bases from J, the gap between germline ends came to 18 bases. Germline lookup yields CDR1 DFQATT and CDR2 SNEGSKA (reference sequence). This CDR3 has 15 amino acids. The CDR3 DNA, read in part, is TGCAGTGCCGAAGCGGAGGAACCGTCCACAGATACG. Amino acid sequence: CSAEAEEPSTDT. The full-length CDR3 reads as CSAEAEEPSTDTQYF.

Only a few counts were recorded for this clone. The DNA ends 3 residues before the CDR3 does, and the rest of the CDR3 is filled in from the germline J gene. This chain joins TRBV7-2 and TRBJ2-3; 9 bases agree with TRBD2. There are 15 residues in the CDR3. CDR1 SGHTA and CDR2 FQGNSA come from the germline V gene. Unmatched junction bases numbered 3, after V lost 1 base and J lost 4 bases. The part of the CDR3 DNA that was read is TGTGCCAGCAGCTTAGTAGCGGGAGTCGCAGATACG. Its translation is CASSLVAGVADT. The CDR3 in full is CASSLVAGVADTQYF. Combining the CDR3 with reference TRBV7-2 and TRBJ2-3 gives the whole variable domain GAGVSQSPSNKVTEKGKDVELRCDPISGHTALYWYRQSLGQGLEFLIYFQGNSAPDKSGLPSDRFSAERTGGSVSTLTIQRTQQEDSAVYLCASSLVAGVADTQYFGPGTRLTVL.

Details on this clone: The DNA ends 3 residues before the CDR3 does, and the rest of the CDR3 is filled in from the germline J gene. The chain couples TRBV19 to TRBJ2-1; TRBD2 might be the D (6 bases). Trimming took 1 base from V and 1 from J, leaving 11 bases between them. CDR1 and CDR2 from the germline V gene are LNHDA and SQIVND (reference sequence). This CDR3 is built from 16 residues. CDR3: CASSIARGASYNEQFF. The sequenced part of the CDR3 DNA is TGTGCCAGTAGTATAGCGCGGGGAGCTTCCTACAATGAG.

Remarks on this clone: Coverage ceases 3 residues before the CDR3 finishes, and the germline J gene fills in the end. V is TRBV7-9 and J is TRBJ2-3; maybe TRBD1 (5 bases). Trimming cost V 5 bases and J 2 bases, with 14 bases left between them. The CDR3 runs to 15 residues. Germline CDR1 reads SEHNR; CDR2 reads FQNEAQ (reference sequence). Incomplete CDR3 DNA: TGTGCCAGCAGCCCCCGGCAGGGCGCCACAGATACG. It specifies CASSPRQGATDT. The CDR3 reads in full as CASSPRQGATDTQYF.

In the case of this clone: Coverage ceases 3 residues before the CDR3 finishes, and the germline J gene fills in the end. This chain uses TRBV7-9 with TRBJ1-2, with D maybe TRBD1 (5 bases). Germline CDR1 and CDR2: SEHNR and FQNEAQ (reference sequence). This CDR3 comprises 14 residues. Between the trimmed V and J ends, which lost 5 bases and 7 bases, there was a span of 17 bases. The CDR3 bases that were read are TGTGCCAGCAGCCTCCCCGGGGGGGTCTCTGGC. The encoded protein is CASSLPGGVSG. From start to end, the CDR3 is CASSLPGGVSGYTF.

This clone was counted only a few times. The read is 3 residues too short to cover the CDR3 end, so that end is filled in from the germline J gene. The chain employs TRBV19 and TRBJ2-2; D is unresolved. CDR1 is LNHDA, CDR2 SQIVND, per germline (reference sequence). V lost 2 bases, J lost 6 bases, and 10 bases lay in between. This CDR3 is 14 amino acids long. CDR3 sequence: CASSIIGLAGELFF. The sequenced CDR3 bases are TGTGCCAGTAGTATAATAGGGCTTGCCGGGGAG. Based on the CDR3 plus reference TRBV19 and TRBJ2-2, the full variable domain is DGGITQSPKYLFRKEGQNVTLSCEQNLNHDAMYWYRQDPGQGLRLIYYSQIVNDFQKGDIAEGYSVSREKKESFPLTVTSAQKNPTAFYLCASSIIGLAGELFFGEGSRLTVL.

This clone occurred a few times. The read ends 3 residues before the CDR3 terminus; that terminus is restored from the germline J gene. V and J are TRBV18 and TRBJ2-7; TRBD1 might be the D (6 bases). The V gene's germline CDR1 is KGHSH and CDR2 LQKENI. V was trimmed by 3 bases and J by 3 bases, leaving 15 bases between them. The CDR3 length is 15 residues. The covered CDR3 bases are TGTGCCAGCTCACCGCCTGTGGGGACAAACTACGAG. Translated: CASSPPVGTNYE. The entire CDR3 sequence reads CASSPPVGTNYEQYF.

The table lists this clone with a few counts. The read finishes 3 residues shy of the CDR3 end, and the germline J gene is used to complete it. This rearrangement joins TRBV7-8 to TRBJ2-7; maybe TRBD2 (5 bases). The CDR3 is made up of 15 amino acids. Germline V lookup: CDR1 SGHVS, CDR2 FQNEAQ. Trimming shortened V by 2 bases and J by 0 bases, and 11 bases separated the two germline ends. Incomplete CDR3 DNA: TGTGCCAGCAGCTTAAATCAGCGGAGCTCCTACGAG. This gives the protein CASSLNQRSSYE. The full CDR3 reads CASSLNQRSSYEQYF.

As concerns this clone: The read terminates 3 residues before the CDR3 end, so the remaining end is supplied by the germline J gene. This rearrangement joins TRBV19 to TRBJ2-7; D is perhaps TRBD1 (5 bases). Trimming removed 5 bases from V and 4 bases from J, with 18 bases in between. This CDR3 contains 15 residues. Looked up from germline, CDR1 is LNHDA and CDR2 is SQIVND (reference sequence). CDR3 protein: CASSLPLTVKYEQYF. The covered CDR3 bases are TGTGCCAGTAGTCTTCCCCTGACAGTGAAGTACGAG.

In this sample, this clone turned up a few times. The read ends 3 residues early relative to the CDR3; the germline J gene fills the gap. The gene calls are TRBV7-2 and TRBJ1-4; 9 positions match TRBD1. Losses at the gene ends were 5 bases for V and 10 bases for J; bases not matched to a gene: 8. Germline-derived CDR1 and CDR2 are SGHTA and FQGNSA. CDR3 length equals 14 residues. The CDR3 protein is CASSGQGIGGKLFF. The sequenced part of the CDR3 DNA is TGTGCCAGCAGCGGACAGGGGATAGGGGGAAAA.

This clone came up a few times. Coverage ceases 3 residues before the CDR3 finishes, and the germline J gene fills in the end. The chain combines TRBV20-1 with TRBJ2-5; D call uncertain. The CDR3 covers 13 residues. CDR1 is DFQATT and CDR2 is SNEGSKA in the germline V gene (reference sequence). Deletions cut 1 base from V and 0 bases from J, with 6 bases between. CDR3 region: CSARVQNQETQYF. The CDR3 DNA, read in part, is TGCAGTGCTAGAGTGCAGAACCAAGAGACC.

On this clone itself: The read ends 3 residues before the CDR3 terminus; that terminus is restored from the germline J gene. The rearrangement joins TRBV6-2 or TRBV6-3 to TRBJ2-1, with D unresolved. CDR3 length: 14 residues. In germline, CDR1 is MNHEY, CDR2 SVGEGT. Deletions cut 2 bases from V and 7 bases from J, with 12 bases between. The CDR3 bases that were read are TGTGCCAGCAGTTACATTCCCCCGGGTAATGAG. It codes for CASSYIPPGNE. The entire CDR3 protein reads CASSYIPPGNEQFF.

A few counts support this clone. The sequence runs out 3 residues before the end of the CDR3; the remainder is reconstructed from the germline J gene. This sequence joins TRBV20-1 and TRBJ2-7; perhaps TRBD2 as D (6 bases). The CDR3 is made up of 15 amino acids. Germline-derived CDR1 and CDR2 are DFQATT and SNEGSKA (reference sequence). V shed 3 bases and J shed 6 bases, with 21 bases lying between them. The CDR3 loop reads CSARVGTFTSGEQYF. The CDR3 bases that were read are TGCAGTGCTAGGGTTGGGACTTTTACTTCGGGCGAG.

This clone turned up a few times. The CDR3 is cut off 3 residues early in the read; its end comes from the germline J gene. The rearrangement uses TRBV19 and TRBJ1-6, with D possibly matching TRBD1 (5 bases). CDR1 and CDR2 (germline): LNHDA, SQIVND (reference sequence). The V end lost 0 bases, the J end lost 7 bases, and 19 bases lay between the germline ends. The CDR3 runs 18 residues. The part of the CDR3 DNA that was read is TGTGCCAGTAGTATAGATCCTTTCACCGGTGACAGCAATTCACCC. Translation: CASSIDPFTGDSNSP. The entire CDR3 protein reads CASSIDPFTGDSNSPLHF.

This clone was seen only a few times. The read ends 3 residues early relative to the CDR3; the germline J gene fills the gap. The chain recombines TRBV18 with TRBJ2-4; D unclear. V was clipped by 6 bases and J by 8 bases, with 11 bases between them. The CDR3 has 12 amino acids. Germline loops: CDR1 KGHSH, CDR2 LQKENI. CDR3 bases read: TGTGCCAGCTCGCCCACCCCGGACATT. Translating gives CASSPTPDI. The entire CDR3 protein is CASSPTPDIQYF.